This T cell receptor beta chain originates from a study of cytomegalovirus exposure and HLA in healthy donors. Study-wide findings and caveats: A later analysis linked 15,000 to 20,000 TCR beta sequences to HLA alleles at 0.05 false discovery rate. Among CMV-associated TCR beta chains, most appeared HLA-restricted in a later analysis.

After removal of 5 bases from V and 10 bases from J, the junction contained 6 bases not matched to a gene. The CDR3 sequence is 13 residues long. Germline V lookup: CDR1 MDHEN, CDR2 SYDVKM. Donors showed nominal health when sampled, although they likely had unrecorded immune exposures. Regarding this clone: Its antigen is not known.

It was with 60 Vbeta and 13 Jbeta primers that the PCR ran. Sequencing was performed with immunoSEQ multiplex PCR; in TCRdb, only in-frame clones are kept and a portion is missing. Seen here are 150,000 to 200,000 clones, around 85% observed once, and the top ten hold around 2.3%. The source of this sequence is a woman between 50 and 59 years old in good health and CMV-seronegative. This rearrangement joins TRBV28 to TRBJ1-4; 8 bases fit TRBD1. Material for sequencing was PBMCs. CDR3 sequence (DNA): TGTGCCAGCAGTCCCAACAGGGGGGGAAAACTGTTTTTT. This codes for CASSPNRGGKLFF. The whole variable domain, filled in from reference TRBV28 and TRBJ1-4, reads DVKVTQSSRYLVKRTGEKVFLECVQDMDHENMFWYRQDPGLGLRLIYFSYDVKMKEKGDIPEGYSVSREKKERFSLILESASTNQTSMYLCASSPNRGGKLFFGSGTQLSVL.